This T cell receptor beta chain was identified in a study of blood T cells in healthy people across ages. For the study at large: Per two T cells, template switching captured roughly one barcoded beta molecule.

The germline CDR1 and CDR2 sequences are SEHNR and FQNEAQ (reference sequence). The CDR3 sequence is 17 residues long. Trimming left V 0 bases short and J 3 bases short, with 12 bases between. Overall study findings and caveats: In older individuals, TCR beta diversity per million T cells was lower, falling roughly linearly with age. With donor CMV status unknown, expanded clonotype changes were possibly confounded.

About this clonotype itself: Its antigen remains unknown.

A second about 7 to 12 cycle PCR used barcoded and J-beta primers. Each cDNA was tagged by a template-switch adaptor containing 12 random nucleotides. TCRdb reprocessed the 5' RACE reads via MiXCR and lists one record per CDR3 protein. The table has hundreds of thousands of distinct CDR3 sequences, 29% seen once. The V gene is TRBV7-9, the J gene TRBJ2-6; a possible D gene is TRBD1 (6 bases). Input material: blood. This receptor was obtained from an elderly woman in good health. The CDR3 is CASSLAGAGVGANVLTF. CDR3 bases: TGTGCCAGCAGCTTAGCGGGGGCTGGGGTTGGGGCCAACGTCCTGACTTTC.